This TCR beta chain was recovered during a study of radiation and T cells in renal cell carcinoma. Data came from immunoSEQ multiplex PCR; TCRdb stores just in-frame clones and leaves some out. Of around 100,000 clones in the sample, 65% to 90% were seen once. Trimming removed 1 base from V and 7 bases from J, with 18 bases in between. The CDR3 loop spans 16 amino acids. Per the germline V gene, CDR1 is LGHNA and CDR2 is YSLEER. Sample time point: blood 4 weeks post-SBRT, at nephrectomy. Treatment described: 15 Gy SBRT to primary tumor, nephrectomy 4 weeks later. The TCR originated in a man aged 60 to 75 with renal cell carcinoma. Specimen: blood, collected from a patient whose treatment included radiotherapy and nephrectomy. V gene TRBV4-3 combines with J gene TRBJ2-3; D might be TRBD1 or TRBD2, each matching 5 bases. The DNA for the CDR3 is TGCGCCAGCAGCCAAGTCGGGGCAGGCCGACAGAATACGCAGTATTTT. Translated, it gives CASSQVGAGRQNTQYF.